One T cell receptor (beta chain) is described in this entry. As yet, its antigen is unknown. These data come from a study of T cells after yellow fever vaccination. General study results and limits: A secondary response was less intense yet reached its peak sooner, at day 5 versus 15. Reappearing after the booster were most of the clones from primary vaccination (roughly 96% CD4, about 88% CD8). Abundant contaminating clonotypes from the bulk population could appear in FACS-sorted repertoires.

Template switching by 5'RACE produced TCR cDNA, adding a universal primer site and UMIs. MiXCR, applied by TCRdb to the 5' RACE reads, yields one record per CDR3 protein. The sample includes 500,000 to 650,000 distinct CDR3 sequences, 13% seen only once; the top ten take about 14%. The CDR3 is 12 amino acids. Trimming took 3 bases from V and 5 from J, leaving 8 bases between them. Germline CDR1 and CDR2: SGHDN and FVKESK. J is TRBJ2-7 and V is TRBV14; D is perhaps TRBD2 (6 bases). Source: PBMCs, taken on the day of the yellow fever booster vaccination. This TCR derives from a man aged 30 to 45 who received the YFV17D yellow fever vaccine. The CDR3 reads CASSHWEDEQYF. Written as DNA, the CDR3 is TGTGCCAGCAGCCATTGGGAGGACGAGCAGTACTTC.